One sample yielded the 20 T cell receptor beta chains listed below, sequenced in a study of T cells in localized non-small cell lung cancer. Using immunoSEQ multiplex PCR, the repertoire was profiled, and TCRdb retains in-frame clones only, with some absent. This table has some 30,000 clones, approximately 91% appearing once. The sample in question was peripheral blood, obtained before any cancer treatment. Source of these receptors: a female donor at least 60 years old with stage I lung adenocarcinoma.

This clone was counted a single time. The chain links TRBV2 to TRBJ1-1; 7 nucleotides agree with TRBD1. Unmatched junction bases numbered 7, after V lost 3 bases and J lost 3 bases. The length of the CDR3 is 15 residues. CDR1 and CDR2 (germline): SNHLY, FYNNEI. CDR3 residues: CASSEIGGGDTEAFF. CDR3 sequence (DNA): TGTGCCAGCAGTGAGATAGGGGGCGGCGACACTGAAGCTTTCTTT.

This clone has just one count. The chain recombines TRBV28 with TRBJ2-7; 13 bases map to TRBD2. The V gene's germline CDR1 is MDHEN and CDR2 SYDVKM. The CDR3 length is 16 residues. The CDR3 loop is CAESGLTSGGSYEQYF. The CDR3 coding sequence is TGTGCAGAGAGCGGGCTGACTAGCGGGGGGTCCTACGAGCAGTACTTC.

The chain carries TRBV5-4 and TRBJ2-1, with 13 bases aligning to TRBD2. Germline V gene sequence: CDR1 SGHNT, CDR2 YYREEE (reference sequence). The CDR3 runs 15 residues. V lost 4 bases to trimming and J lost 4 bases; unmatched junction nucleotides: 2. In nucleotides, the CDR3 is TGTGCCAGCAGCGTGGGACTAGCGGGGTACAATGAGCAGTTCTTC. Protein product: CASSVGLAGYNEQFF.

The CDR3 DNA sequence: TGTGCCAGCAGATCGACAGCCGGCGGGGCTCAGCCCCAGCATTTT. This gives the protein CASRSTAGGAQPQHF. The V and J genes are TRBV6-6 and TRBJ1-5; possible D gene TRBD1, 5 bases. Germline CDR1 MNHNY, CDR2 SVGAGI (reference sequence). V was trimmed by 6 bases and J by 6 bases, leaving 18 bases between them. The CDR3 consists of 15 residues.

This clone was seen a single time. The chain has TRBV7-2 and TRBJ2-5; D ambiguous. Trimming removed 4 bases from V and 5 bases from J, with 8 bases in between. CDR1 is SGHTA, CDR2 FQGNSA, per germline. The CDR3 totals 12 residues. CDR3 residues: CASSSLRETQYF. The CDR3 coding sequence is TGTGCCAGCAGCTCCCTCCGGGAGACCCAGTACTTC.

This clone was observed a single time. The V gene is TRBV7-9, the J gene TRBJ2-1, with D possibly being TRBD2 (6 bases). This CDR3 has 16 residues. V was cut by 2 bases and J by 3 bases, with 14 bases left in between. From germline, CDR1 is SEHNR and CDR2 FQNEAQ (reference sequence). The DNA for the CDR3 is TGTGCCAGCAGCTTAACTGAGGGCGGGGTCTACAATGAGCAGTTCTTC. Amino acid sequence: CASSLTEGGVYNEQFF.

The rearrangement uses TRBV1 and TRBJ1-4. TRBV1 is marked as a pseudogene. The CDR3 is 15 amino acids. The CDR3 loop reads CTSSQGRGVGEKLFF. CDR3 nucleotide sequence: TGCACCAGCAGCCAAGGACGTGGGGTTGGTGAAAAACTGTTTTTT.

This clone was detected only once. The V gene is TRBV27, the J gene TRBJ2-3, with a tentative D call TRBD1 (6 bases). Germline V gives CDR1 MNHEY, CDR2 SMNVEV (reference sequence). The CDR3 is 14 amino acids. Deletions cut 5 bases from V and 4 bases from J, with 13 bases between. CDR3 sequence reads: CASSPGTLSDTQYF. The CDR3 nucleotides read TGTGCCAGCAGTCCGGGGACACTTTCAGATACGCAGTATTTT.

The chain carries TRBV10-3 and TRBJ2-7; D not certain. The CDR3 length is 12 residues. Germline values: CDR1 ENHRY, CDR2 SYGVKD. Trimming left V 10 bases short and J 3 bases short, with 13 bases between. The CDR3 nucleotides are TGTGCCAGCTCCCGAGTAATCTACGAGCAGTACTTC. Its protein is CASSRVIYEQYF.

This clone was picked up one time. The chain employs TRBV5-5 and TRBJ2-3; 8 positions match TRBD2. The V and J ends lost 6 bases and 5 bases, in that order; junction bases with no gene match: 8. This CDR3 contains 14 residues. Germline V lookup: CDR1 SGHKS, CDR2 YYEKEE (reference sequence). In DNA form, the CDR3 reads TGTGCCAGCAACCGACGGGGGGGCTTAGATACGCAGTATTTT. Encoded protein: CASNRRGGLDTQYF.

This chain joins TRBV6-5 and TRBJ1-1, with D possibly TRBD1 on 6 matching bases. This CDR3 has 16 residues. Germline V gene sequence: CDR1 MNHEY, CDR2 SVGAGI. V gave up 3 bases and J gave up 2 bases, with 16 bases separating them. CDR3 sequence reads: CASSYAGAERNTEAFF. CDR3 bases: TGTGCCAGCAGTTATGCGGGGGCCGAGAGAAACACTGAAGCTTTCTTT.

Here the CDR3 reads CSARSGNTIYF. The CDR3 DNA reads as TGCAGTGCTAGAAGTGGGAACACCATATATTTT. The chain is built from TRBV20-1 and TRBJ1-3; no firm D call. Germline loops: CDR1 DFQATT, CDR2 SNEGSKA (reference sequence). The length of the CDR3 is 11 residues. Trimming cost V 2 bases and J 7 bases, with 6 bases left between them.

The chain has TRBV27 and TRBJ1-2; 7 nucleotides line up with TRBD1. Germline CDR1 MNHEY, CDR2 SMNVEV (reference sequence). The J segment lost 7 bases and the V segment lost 5 bases, leaving 7 bases of the junction unmatched. This CDR3 contains 13 residues. The CDR3 sequence is CASSRQGPPGYTF. CDR3 DNA sequence: TGTGCCAGCAGTCGACAGGGACCTCCTGGCTACACCTTC.

A word on this clone: Germline is not matched at one junction end, which may reflect a read error. This sequence joins TRBV19 and TRBJ2-2; the D gene is possibly TRBD2 (5 bases). Germline V CDR1 and CDR2: LNHDA, SQIVND (reference sequence). The CDR3 is made up of 17 amino acids. The CDR3 DNA reads as TGTGCCACGACCCCTAGATCCCGGGGATGGAACAGCGGGGAGCTGTTTTTT. This gives the protein CATTPRSRGWNSGELFF.

This chain connects TRBV7-2 to TRBJ2-3; D is unresolved. The V gene's germline CDR1 is SGHTA and CDR2 FQGNSA. The CDR3 is 14 residues long. V was pared by 3 bases and J by 2 bases, with 9 bases between. CDR3 region: CASSFGYYTDTQYF. The CDR3 coding sequence is TGTGCCAGCAGCTTCGGCTACTACACAGATACGCAGTATTTT.

The genes are TRBV7-9 and TRBJ1-1; possible D gene TRBD1, 6 bases. The V gene's germline CDR1 is SEHNR and CDR2 FQNEAQ (reference sequence). This CDR3 contains 16 residues. V gave up 1 base and J gave up 2 bases, with 14 bases separating them. In DNA form, the CDR3 reads TGTGCCAGCAGCTTAGGGTCCGGGGGGCCAAACACTGAAGCTTTCTTT. It codes for CASSLGSGGPNTEAFF.

The chain recombines TRBV25-1 with TRBJ2-4; no clear D. The CDR3 loop spans 12 amino acids. The germline V gene has CDR1 MGHDK and CDR2 SYGVNS. The V and J ends lost 2 bases and 7 bases respectively, with 6 bases between them. In DNA form, the CDR3 reads TGTGCCAGCAGTGAAGTTAAGAACATTCAGTACTTC. Its protein product is CASSEVKNIQYF.

About this clone itself: Compared with germline, one end of the junction differs, possibly owing to a read error. The CDR3 bases are TGTGCCAGCAGCTTAGATCGATCGGGTGTAGGGGATTTT. It codes for CASSLDRSGVGDF. The chain couples TRBV7-2 to TRBJ2-3; possible D gene TRBD1, 5 bases. Per germline, CDR1 SGHTA and CDR2 FQGNSA. The CDR3 has 13 residues.

The chain employs TRBV9 and TRBJ2-2; 7 positions agree with TRBD1. This CDR3 region has 17 residues. CDR1 and CDR2 (germline): SGDLS, YYNGEE. V trimming: 0 bases; J trimming: 0 bases; junction bases outside the gene matches: 5. CDR3 loop: CASSVEFGTANTGELFF. CDR3 in DNA: TGTGCCAGCAGCGTAGAATTCGGGACAGCGAACACCGGGGAGCTGTTTTTT.

This clone was recorded once. This chain connects TRBV27 to TRBJ2-1; the match to TRBD1 covers 8 bases. Germline CDR1 is MNHEY and CDR2 is SMNVEV (reference sequence). V lost 3 bases to trimming and J lost 12 bases; unmatched junction nucleotides: 10. This CDR3 is 14 amino acids long. As DNA, the CDR3 is TGTGCCAGCAGTTTCGGACAGGGAATAAGCGTGCAGTTCTTC. Encoded protein: CASSFGQGISVQFF.